This TCR beta chain stems from a study of CD8+CD57+ T cells in acquired aplastic anemia. General study findings and limits: A set of about 28 CD8+ CDR3 sequences was shared between patients and controls, and these sequences appeared highly expressed in patients.

Patients chosen for sequencing had shown CD8+CD57+ cell expansion by flow cytometry. With no exception, the patients had severe acquired aplastic anemia. At blood sampling, none of the patients had yet received therapy. Both TCR beta VDJ combination and CDR3 sequence profiling were carried out. Genomic DNA was the template for this profiling. TCRdb re-analysed the reads in MiXCR, keeping a single row per CDR3 protein. This table holds some 170,000 distinct CDR3 sequences, 50% to 65% found once. As regards this clonotype: Its antigen is as yet unknown.

Germline V gene data show CDR1 as ENHRY and CDR2 as SYGVKD. Deletions cut 0 bases from V and 2 bases from J, with 5 bases between. The CDR3 has 14 amino acids. The receptor was derived from a human donor with aplastic anemia. Material: sorted CD4+, CD8+, or CD8+CD57+ T cells (not recorded which) from PBMCs. The chain employs TRBV10-3 and TRBJ1-3; weak D call: TRBD1 (5 bases). CDR3 nucleotide sequence: TGTGCCATCAGTGAGTCAGGGGCTGGAAACACCATATATTTT. Encoded protein: CAISESGAGNTIYF.